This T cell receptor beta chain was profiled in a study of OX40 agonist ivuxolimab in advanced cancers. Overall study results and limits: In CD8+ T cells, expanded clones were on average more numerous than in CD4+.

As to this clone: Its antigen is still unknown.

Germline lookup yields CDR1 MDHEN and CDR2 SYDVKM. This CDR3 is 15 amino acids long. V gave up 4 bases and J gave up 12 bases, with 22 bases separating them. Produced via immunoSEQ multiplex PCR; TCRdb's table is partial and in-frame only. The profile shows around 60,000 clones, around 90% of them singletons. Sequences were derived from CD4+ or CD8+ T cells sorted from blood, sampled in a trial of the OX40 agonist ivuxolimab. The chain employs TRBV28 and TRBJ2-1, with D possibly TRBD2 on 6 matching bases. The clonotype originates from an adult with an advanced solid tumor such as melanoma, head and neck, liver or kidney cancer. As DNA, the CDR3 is TGTGCCAGCAGTTCCCCGCGCCGGGACTCAAGGGTGCAGTTCTTC. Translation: CASSSPRRDSRVQFF.